This T cell receptor (beta chain) derives from a study of blood T cell repertoires in COVID-19. Clones were read by immunoSEQ multiplex PCR, and TCRdb kept only the in-frame ones, dropping some. Of roughly 100,000 clones listed, more than 85% are singletons. The sample holds a few counts of this clone. The sequencing input was peripheral blood. This sequence originates from a middle-aged man with active or convalescent COVID-19.

As DNA, the CDR3 is TGCGCCAGCAGCCAAGATTGGATGCAGGGCTCTGGCTACACCTTC. Translating gives CASSQDWMQGSGYTF. The rearrangement links TRBV4-3 to TRBJ1-2, with TRBD1 as a possible D gene (5 bases). The length of the CDR3 is 15 residues. Germline V gene data show CDR1 as LGHNA and CDR2 as YSLEER. V lost 0 bases, J lost 7 bases, and 15 bases lay in between.